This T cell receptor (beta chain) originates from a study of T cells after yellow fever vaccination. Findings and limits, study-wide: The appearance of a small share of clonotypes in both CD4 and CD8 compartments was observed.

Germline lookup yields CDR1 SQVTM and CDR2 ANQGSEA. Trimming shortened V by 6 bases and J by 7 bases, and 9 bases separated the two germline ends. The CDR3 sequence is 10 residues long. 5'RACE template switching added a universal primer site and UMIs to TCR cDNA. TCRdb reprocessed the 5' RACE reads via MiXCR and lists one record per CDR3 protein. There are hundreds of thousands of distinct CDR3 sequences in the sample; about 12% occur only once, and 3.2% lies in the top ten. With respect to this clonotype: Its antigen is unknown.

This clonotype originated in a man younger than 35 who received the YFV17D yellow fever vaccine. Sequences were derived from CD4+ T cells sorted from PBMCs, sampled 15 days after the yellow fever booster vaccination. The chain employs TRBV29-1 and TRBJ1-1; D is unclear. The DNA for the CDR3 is TGCAGCGTCGCGGAGTTTGAAGCTTTCTTT. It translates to CSVAEFEAFF.